The 29 T cell receptor beta chains below come from one sample, sequenced in a study of blood T cell repertoires in COVID-19. The table came from immunoSEQ multiplex PCR; TCRdb's copy has only in-frame clones and leaves some out. The sample holds hundreds of thousands of clones, 88% seen once. Sequenced material: PBMCs or T cells enriched from blood (not recorded which). The origin of the receptors is a woman aged 40-49 years with acute COVID-19.

The chain couples TRBV6-5 to TRBJ1-2; D may be TRBD1 (5 bases). CDR1 and CDR2 from the germline V gene are MNHEY and SVGAGI. The CDR3 extends over 12 amino acids. Trimming stripped 3 bases from V and 6 bases from J, with 8 bases between. The CDR3 nucleotides are TGTGCCAGCAGTTATGACAGAAATGGCTACACCTTC. Amino acids: CASSYDRNGYTF.

V usage is TRBV14 and J usage is TRBJ2-7; D gene unclear. Germline lookup yields CDR1 SGHDN and CDR2 FVKESK. This CDR3 has 12 residues. Trimming removed 4 bases from V and 5 bases from J, with 9 bases in between. CDR3 region: CASSPRQDEQYF. CDR3 coding DNA: TGTGCCAGCAGCCCCCGCCAGGACGAGCAGTACTTC.

This chain uses TRBV2 with TRBJ1-2; possible D gene TRBD1, 5 bases. Germline CDR1 and CDR2: SNHLY and FYNNEI. The CDR3 consists of 13 residues. Trimming pared 6 bases from V and 3 bases from J, leaving 11 bases between. The CDR3 here is CASSGGRDYGYTF. Written as DNA, the CDR3 is TGTGCCAGCAGCGGGGGAAGGGACTATGGCTACACCTTC.

In its sample, this clone was seen a few times. The rearrangement links TRBV2 to TRBJ1-2, with 7 nucleotides matching TRBD1. With 10 bases clipped from V and 8 bases from J, the junction kept 4 bases outside the gene matches. CDR1 is SNHLY and CDR2 is FYNNEI in the germline V gene. The CDR3 is 10 residues long. CDR3 DNA sequence: TGTGCCAAGACAGGGTACGGCTACACCTTC. It yields the protein CAKTGYGYTF.

The rearrangement links TRBV5-5 to TRBJ2-3; D possibly corresponds to TRBD2 (6 bases). This CDR3 is built from 17 residues. V shed 4 bases and J shed 2 bases, with 20 bases lying between them. CDR1 and CDR2 from the germline V gene are SGHKS and YYEKEE (reference sequence). CDR3 coding DNA: TGTGCCAGCAGCCCACGGGGCGTGGGGGAGGTCACAGATACGCAGTATTTT. As protein: CASSPRGVGEVTDTQYF.

This clone appeared a single time. The V and J genes are TRBV5-1 and TRBJ1-2; TRBD1 agrees at 9 bases. CDR3 size: 15 residues. The ends lost 2 bases at V and 5 bases at J; junction bases unmatched: 7. CDR1 SGHRS and CDR2 YFSETQ come from the germline V gene. CDR3: CASSFRLGTGYGYTF. In nucleotides, the CDR3 is TGCGCCAGCAGCTTCCGCCTCGGGACAGGGTATGGCTACACCTTC. Full variable domain (remainder filled in from reference TRBV5-1 and TRBJ1-2): KAGVTQTPRYLIKTRGQQVTLSCSPISGHRSVSWYQQTPGQGLQFLFEYFSETQRNKGNFPGRFSGRQFSNSRSEMNVSTLELGDSALYLCASSFRLGTGYGYTFGSGTRLTVV.

Only a few counts were recorded for this clone. The chain links TRBV7-9 to TRBJ2-5, with TRBD1 matching 10 bases. Germline V gives CDR1 SEHNR, CDR2 FQNEAQ (reference sequence). The CDR3 has 15 amino acids. J gave up 5 bases and V 5 bases, and 8 bases lay outside the gene matches. CDR3 nucleotides: TGTGCCAGCAGCCCCGGGACAGGGGTCGGGGAGACCCAGTACTTC. Amino acids: CASSPGTGVGETQYF.

The CDR3, as DNA: TGTGCCAGCAGTGCGCCGACAGGGGATAGCAATCAGCCCCAGCATTTT. Amino acid sequence: CASSAPTGDSNQPQHF. The chain has TRBV6-1 and TRBJ1-5, with 8 bases aligning to TRBD1. The germline V gene encodes CDR1 MNHNS and CDR2 SASEGT. Trimming removed 4 bases from V and 0 bases from J; junction bases left unmatched: 5. The CDR3 length is 16 residues.

V and J are TRBV27 and TRBJ2-1; 11 nucleotides line up with TRBD2. Unmatched junction bases numbered 8, after V lost 3 bases and J lost 1 base. The CDR3 runs to 18 residues. CDR1 is MNHEY, CDR2 SMNVEV, per germline (reference sequence). The CDR3 sequence: CASSFLPTSGASYNEQFF. The CDR3 coding sequence is TGTGCCAGCAGTTTCCTACCGACTAGCGGGGCTTCCTACAATGAGCAGTTCTTC.

This chain connects TRBV5-5 to TRBJ2-7; D unresolved. The CDR3 has 13 residues. Trimming removed 1 base at V and 6 bases at J, with 11 bases between. Germline V lookup: CDR1 SGHKS, CDR2 YYEKEE (reference sequence). CDR3 sequence (DNA): TGTGCCAGCAGCTTGTTGGCTCCGGGCGAGCAGTACTTC. It yields the protein CASSLLAPGEQYF.

The rearrangement links TRBV9 to TRBJ2-3, with 9 positions matching TRBD1. Germline V gene lookup returns CDR1 SGDLS and CDR2 YYNGEE. V was pared by 0 bases and J by 3 bases, with 5 bases of the junction left unmatched. The CDR3 has 16 amino acids. CDR3 bases: TGTGCCAGCAGCGTAGCCGGGACAGGGCTTACAGATACGCAGTATTTT. Amino acids: CASSVAGTGLTDTQYF.

This clone appeared a single time. The chain links TRBV11-2 to TRBJ2-1; tentative D call: TRBD1 (6 bases). Germline-derived CDR1 and CDR2 are SGHAT and FQNNGV. The CDR3 has 14 amino acids. Trimming removed 2 bases at V and 9 bases at J, with 14 bases between. The CDR3 coding sequence is TGTGCCAGCAGCTTACGAACAGGGTCTGTTGAGCAGTTCTTC. Protein product: CASSLRTGSVEQFF.

The genes are TRBV5-1 and TRBJ2-2; D not resolved. V was clipped by 4 bases and J by 5 bases, with 15 bases between them. The germline V gene encodes CDR1 SGHRS and CDR2 YFSETQ. This CDR3 has 15 amino acids. CDR3 protein: CASSPRPGGTGELFF. CDR3 sequence (DNA): TGCGCCAGCAGCCCCCGCCCGGGTGGAACCGGGGAGCTGTTTTTT.

V and J are TRBV7-9 and TRBJ2-7; TRBD1 matches at 8 bases. CDR3 length: 16 residues. Germline V gene data show CDR1 as SEHNR and CDR2 as FQNEAQ (reference sequence). Unmatched junction bases numbered 12, after V lost 5 bases and J lost 3 bases. DNA of the CDR3: TGTGCCAGCAGCCCTCCGGGAGCAGGGGGCGTCTACGAGCAGTACTTC. Translation: CASSPPGAGGVYEQYF.

The chain combines TRBV24-1 with TRBJ1-5, with a tentative D call TRBD1 (6 bases). The germline V gene has CDR1 KGHDR and CDR2 SFDVKD. V dropped 7 bases and J dropped 2 bases, with 8 bases sitting between them. This CDR3 is 13 amino acids long. CDR3 nucleotide sequence: TGTGCCACCAGCAGGGGCGGCAATCAGCCCCAGCATTTT. Translating it yields CATSRGGNQPQHF.

This rearrangement joins TRBV15 to TRBJ1-2, with D unclear. The germline V gene encodes CDR1 LNHNV and CDR2 YYDKDF (reference sequence). V gave up 0 bases and J gave up 4 bases, with 9 bases separating them. The CDR3 length is 14 residues. The CDR3 sequence is CATSRDNGVYGYTF. The CDR3 region has the DNA TGTGCCACCAGCAGAGATAACGGGGTCTATGGCTACACCTTC.

The rearrangement links TRBV29-1 to TRBJ1-1; no reliable D call. The CDR3 consists of 13 residues. V was clipped by 6 bases and J by 4 bases, with 15 bases between them. The germline V gene has CDR1 SQVTM and CDR2 ANQGSEA. The CDR3 DNA is TGCAGCGTAAACCACGGGTCGGGCACTGAAGCTTTCTTT. Its translation is CSVNHGSGTEAFF. Based on the CDR3 plus reference TRBV29-1 and TRBJ1-1, the full variable domain is SAVISQKPSRDICQRGTSLTIQCQVDSQVTMMFWYRQQPGQSLTLIATANQGSEATYESGFVIDKFPISRPNLTFSTLTVSNMSPEDSSIYLCSVNHGSGTEAFFGQGTRLTVV.

This chain joins TRBV7-9 and TRBJ1-1; 7 bases map to TRBD1. Germline V gives CDR1 SEHNR, CDR2 FQNEAQ (reference sequence). Trimming cost V 5 bases and J 10 bases; bases outside gene matches: 13. CDR3 length: 14 amino acids. The CDR3 nucleotides are TGTGCCAGCAGCACTGACAGGGTCCCAAGGGGAGCTTTCTTT. Amino acid sequence: CASSTDRVPRGAFF.

V and J are TRBV6-5 and TRBJ2-5, with 8 nucleotides matching TRBD2. The germline V gene encodes CDR1 MNHEY and CDR2 SVGAGI. The CDR3 runs 16 residues. The J segment lost 4 bases and the V segment lost 0 bases, leaving 7 bases of the junction unmatched. CDR3 bases: TGTGCCAGCAGTTACTCGAGGCGGGGGGCCCCAGAGACCCAGTACTTC. Protein: CASSYSRRGAPETQYF.

In regard to this clone: This sample includes further DNA sequences coding for the same CDR3. The V call is TRBV5-1, the J call TRBJ1-1, with D hard to call. Germline loops: CDR1 SGHRS, CDR2 YFSETQ. V lost 4 bases and J lost 3, with 7 bases in between. The CDR3 is 12 residues long. In nucleotides, the CDR3 is TGCGCCAGCAGCCGGGGTGACACTGAAGCTTTCTTT. Its protein is CASSRGDTEAFF.

This chain uses TRBV18 with TRBJ1-1; D unresolved. The V gene lost 6 bases and the J gene lost 0 bases, with 8 bases spanning the gap. The CDR3 extends over 13 amino acids. The germline gives CDR1 KGHSH, CDR2 LQKENI. CDR3 sequence reads: CASSPPVNTEAFF. CDR3 DNA: TGTGCCAGCTCTCCCCCCGTGAACACTGAAGCTTTCTTT.

The sample holds one count of this clone. Written as DNA, the CDR3 is TGTGCCTGGAGGGCCCCCCGGCAGGGGGAGTCTAACTATGGCTACACCTTC. The encoded protein is CAWRAPRQGESNYGYTF. The chain employs TRBV30 and TRBJ1-2; 7 bases agree with TRBD1. The CDR3 is 17 amino acids. V shed 3 bases and J 0 bases; nucleotides not matched to a gene: 13. Germline V gene sequence: CDR1 GTSNPN, CDR2 SVGIG (reference sequence). The entire variable domain, with the rest obtained from reference TRBV30 and TRBJ1-2, is as follows: SQTIHQWPATLVQPVGSPLSLECTVEGTSNPNLYWYRQAAGRGLQLLFYSVGIGQISSEVPQNLSASRPQDRQFILSSKKLLLSDSGFYLCAWRAPRQGESNYGYTFGSGTRLTVV.

V is TRBV7-9 and J is TRBJ2-2, with TRBD1 matching 11 bases. Germline V gene data show CDR1 as SEHNR and CDR2 as FQNEAQ (reference sequence). J gave up 4 bases and V 5 bases, and 6 bases lay outside the gene matches. The CDR3 contains 16 residues. As DNA, the CDR3 is TGTGCCAGCAGCAGGACAGGGGGCGGCGGCACCGGGGAGCTGTTTTTT. It yields the protein CASSRTGGGGTGELFF.

J is TRBJ2-3 and V is TRBV3-1 (or the pseudogene TRBV3-2); D is possibly TRBD2 (5 bases). Germline V gene sequence: CDR1 LGHDT, CDR2 YNNKEL (reference sequence). V lost 0 bases and J 4 bases, leaving 8 bases between the germline ends. This CDR3 is 14 amino acids long. The CDR3 region has the DNA TGTGCCAGCAGCCAAGAGGCTAGCCCAGATACGCAGTATTTT. It specifies CASSQEASPDTQYF.

V gene TRBV5-8 combines with J gene TRBJ2-7; TRBD1 matches 7 bases. This CDR3 has 12 residues. V trimming: 5 bases; J trimming: 4 bases; junction bases outside the gene matches: 3. Germline V gene sequence: CDR1 SGHTS, CDR2 YDEGEE. CDR3 sequence reads: CASSNRGYEQYF. The CDR3 DNA reads as TGTGCCAGCAGTAACAGGGGATACGAGCAGTACTTC.

The chain recombines TRBV4-1 with TRBJ1-2, with 9 positions matching TRBD1. Germline loops: CDR1 MGHRA, CDR2 YSYEKL. This CDR3 has 14 residues. Trimming took 0 bases from V and 7 from J; bases not matched to a gene: 3. CDR3 coding DNA: TGCGCCAGCAGCCAAGAGGGACAGGGTCCTGGCTACACCTTC. Its translation is CASSQEGQGPGYTF.

This chain uses TRBV4-1 with TRBJ1-4; D is perhaps TRBD1 (5 bases). There are 15 residues in the CDR3. The V end was cut by 4 bases, the J end by 2 bases, with 11 bases between. The V gene's germline CDR1 is MGHRA and CDR2 YSYEKL. The DNA of the CDR3 is TGCGCCAGCAGCCGGGGGGGAAGCACTAATGAAAAACTGTTTTTT. Protein sequence: CASSRGGSTNEKLFF.

This clone was seen once. The chain links TRBV4-1 to TRBJ1-2; TRBD1 is a possible D gene (5 bases). The CDR3 is 15 amino acids. CDR1 and CDR2 (germline): MGHRA, YSYEKL. The V gene lost 5 bases and the J gene lost 0 bases, with 13 bases spanning the gap. CDR3 sequence (DNA): TGCGCCAGCAGCTACCAAGACAGAGCTAACTATGGCTACACCTTC. This sequence encodes CASSYQDRANYGYTF.

The V gene is TRBV11-3, the J gene TRBJ2-3; tentative D call: TRBD2 (5 bases). Germline CDR1 reads SGHNT; CDR2 reads YENEEA. Trimming pared 6 bases from V and 0 bases from J, leaving 13 bases between. This CDR3 comprises 15 residues. CDR3 bases: TGTGCCAGCAGTTTGACCCGGGGAAGCACAGATACGCAGTATTTT. This gives the protein CASSLTRGSTDTQYF.